Listed here is a single T cell receptor (beta chain). V trimming: 6 bases; J trimming: 5 bases; junction bases outside the gene matches: 9. This CDR3 is built from 14 residues. The germline gives CDR1 MDHEN, CDR2 SYDVKM. These data come from a study of blood T cell repertoires in COVID-19. Source study methods: Nucleated cell number was recorded as an estimate derived from reference gene primer amplification. Clones were sequenced by immunoSEQ multiplex PCR, and TCRdb holds only the in-frame ones, with some missing. From that table come the V and J calls and clone size; the DNA was used to work out D and trimming. The data show about 160,000 clones, over 65% seen once.

The source is a man aged 65 to 85 with acute or convalescent COVID-19. J is TRBJ2-7 and V is TRBV28; 8 bases line up with TRBD2. What was sequenced was peripheral blood. The CDR3 coding sequence is TGTGCCAGCAGCCGCGGGGGGCCTCTGAACGAGCAGTACTTC. As protein: CASSRGGPLNEQYF.